A selection of T cell receptor beta chains follows, all from one sample in a study of patients and donors after allogeneic stem cell transplantation. MiXCR, run by TCRdb on the RT-PCR reads, gives a single entry per CDR3 protein. The sample shows about a million distinct CDR3 sequences, approximately 19% of them seen only once. The sequencing input was blood, either unsorted or a sorted T cell fraction (not recorded which). All receptors come from a human donor who was either an allogeneic HSCT recipient or a stem cell or donor lymphocyte infusion donor (not recorded which). It is not recorded whose cells these are; they may come from a transplant donor. The conserved cysteine and the conserved F or W are not part of the CDR3 here.

V gene	J gene	CDR3 protein
TRBV4-1	TRBJ2-1	ASSQVSDEQF
TRBV24-1	TRBJ2-3	ATSDRTGTDTQY
TRBV11-2	TRBJ2-4	ASSSPRRALAKNIQY
TRBV4-2	TRBJ2-1	ASSSRTGEEQF
TRBV12-3/TRBV12-4	TRBJ2-7	ASSLHSAYEQY
TRBV2	TRBJ2-1	ASSQAGLYNEQF
TRBV20-1	TRBJ2-7	SAMPDRSGLRDEQY
TRBV12-3/TRBV12-4	TRBJ1-6	ASSLDTSYNSPLH
TRBV5-1	TRBJ1-2	ASSETVNYGYT
TRBV5-5	TRBJ2-7	ASSSRDFAYEQY
TRBV6-2/TRBV6-3	TRBJ1-5	ASSYSRGTGNQPQH
TRBV21-1	TRBJ2-7	ASSKKGSYEQY
TRBV20-1	TRBJ2-7	SVQGVGSYEQY
TRBV7-9	TRBJ2-3	ASSQSGQGQDTQY
TRBV29-1	TRBJ2-3	SVDGQLPSNTDTQY
TRBV12-3/TRBV12-4	TRBJ2-7	ASSFLDILPPGQY
TRBV6-2/TRBV6-3	TRBJ2-3	ASNAAGHSDTQY
TRBV5-1	TRBJ2-5	ASSFVTAGLQETQY
TRBV5-4	TRBJ2-3	ASSFKTDTQY
TRBV2	TRBJ2-5	ASSEVPGQMGGWY
TRBV5-6	TRBJ2-5	ASSLPDRDGVETQY
TRBV7-2	TRBJ2-3	ASRRLLAGSTDTQY
TRBV7-2	TRBJ2-2	ASSSLAGMNTGELF
TRBV18	TRBJ1-6	ASSVTTDLSTPLH
TRBV5-6	TRBJ2-7	ASSSPGTGLKQTYEQY
TRBV7-2	TRBJ2-7	ASLGQGVYEQY
TRBV6-5	TRBJ2-3	ASSYSPSGSTDTQY
TRBV5-1	TRBJ1-1	ASSLGQMAQNTEAF
TRBV9	TRBJ1-1	ASSPSWTNTEAF
TRBV3-1	TRBJ2-7	ASSPTPGADYEQY
TRBV6-5	TRBJ2-7	ASSSPGQGRYEQY
TRBV6-2/TRBV6-3	TRBJ2-3	ASSLSAITDTQY
TRBV20-1	TRBJ1-1	SATHRNLDTIGGEAF
TRBV6-5	TRBJ2-3	ASSYVSGRRDTQY
TRBV7-2	TRBJ1-5	ASSNYRGEHQPQH
TRBV29-1	TRBJ2-1	SVEHLLTAGGTPYNEQF
TRBV5-1	TRBJ1-1	ASSLKPTNTEAF
TRBV10-3	TRBJ1-2	AISELSGANYGYT
TRBV7-8	TRBJ2-1	ASRGTGGLPYNEQF
TRBV20-1	TRBJ2-3	SASAGGYTDTQY
TRBV7-8	TRBJ2-3	ASSQGLQFTDTQY
TRBV6-2/TRBV6-3	TRBJ1-2	ASSYSVLGQFSPYLYGYT
TRBV6-1	TRBJ2-4	ASSPTGVKNIQY
TRBV18	TRBJ2-2	ASSRRPGLAGPKNTGELF
TRBV11-1	TRBJ2-1	ASSQSPSSYNEQF
TRBV29-1	TRBJ2-7	SVASAGVGDEQY
TRBV5-5	TRBJ2-2	ASSLWGFSGSPGELF
TRBV6-2/TRBV6-3	TRBJ2-7	ASRNRDRGDWTYEQY
TRBV15	TRBJ1-1	ATSRGGQNTEAF
TRBV7-6	TRBJ1-4	ASSLGGPDEKLF
TRBV4-2	TRBJ2-1	ASSQARTDNEQF